This T cell receptor (beta chain) was identified during a study of T cells expressing NK-cell markers. Overall study context: Cells sorted as CD3+CD56+NKG2C+, CD3+CD56+NKG2C- and CD3+CD56-NKG2C+ T cells supplied the TCR beta repertoires.

Germline V CDR1 and CDR2: DFQATT, SNEGSKA (reference sequence). The CDR3 has 14 residues. TCRdb re-analyzed the 5' RACE reads; it lists each CDR3 protein once, without DNA. This sample lists some 340,000 distinct CDR3 sequences; its ten largest clones have roughly 5.2%. This chain connects TRBV20-1 to TRBJ2-1. The sequenced material came from blood T cells: a sorted CD56 or NKG2C T cell subset, CD4+ or CD8+ T cells, or bulk PBMC T cells (not recorded which). The TCR comes from a man aged 18-70 years in good health. CDR3: CSAQPARLHNEQFF.